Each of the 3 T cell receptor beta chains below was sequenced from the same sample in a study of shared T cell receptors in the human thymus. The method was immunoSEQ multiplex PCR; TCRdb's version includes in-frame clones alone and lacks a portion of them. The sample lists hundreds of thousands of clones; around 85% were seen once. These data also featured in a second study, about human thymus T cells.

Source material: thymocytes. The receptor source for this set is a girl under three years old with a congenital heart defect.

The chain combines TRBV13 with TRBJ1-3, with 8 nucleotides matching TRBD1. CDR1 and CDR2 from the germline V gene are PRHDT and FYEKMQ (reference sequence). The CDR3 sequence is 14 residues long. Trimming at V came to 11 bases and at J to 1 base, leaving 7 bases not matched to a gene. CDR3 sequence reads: CAARDRGSGNTIYF. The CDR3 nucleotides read TGTGCCGCGAGAGACAGGGGTTCTGGAAACACCATATATTTT.

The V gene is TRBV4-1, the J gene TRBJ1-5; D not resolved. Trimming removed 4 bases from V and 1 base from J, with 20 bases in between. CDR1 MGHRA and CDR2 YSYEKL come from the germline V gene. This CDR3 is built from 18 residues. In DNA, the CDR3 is TGCGCCAGCAGCCCTCTACTCCGGCCCCCCGGGAGCAATCAGCCCCAGCATTTT. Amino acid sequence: CASSPLLRPPGSNQPQHF.

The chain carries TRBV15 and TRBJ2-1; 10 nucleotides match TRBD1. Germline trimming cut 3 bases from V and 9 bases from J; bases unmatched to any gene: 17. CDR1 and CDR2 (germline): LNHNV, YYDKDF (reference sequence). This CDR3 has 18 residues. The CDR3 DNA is TGTGCCACCAGCAGGACAAGTTCGGGACAGGGGCTTTCGGGTGAGCAGTTCTTC. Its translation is CATSRTSSGQGLSGEQFF.